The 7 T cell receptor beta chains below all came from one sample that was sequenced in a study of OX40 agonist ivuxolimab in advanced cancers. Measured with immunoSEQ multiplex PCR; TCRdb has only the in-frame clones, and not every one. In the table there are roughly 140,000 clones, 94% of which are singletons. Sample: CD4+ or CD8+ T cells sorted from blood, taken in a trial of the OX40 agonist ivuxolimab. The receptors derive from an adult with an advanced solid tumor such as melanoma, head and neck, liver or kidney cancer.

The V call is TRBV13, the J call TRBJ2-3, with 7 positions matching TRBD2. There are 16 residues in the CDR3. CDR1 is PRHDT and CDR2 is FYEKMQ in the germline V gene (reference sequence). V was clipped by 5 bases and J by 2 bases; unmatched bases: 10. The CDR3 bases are TGTGCCAGCAGCAGACTAGTGACTAGCAACACAGATACGCAGTATTTT. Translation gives CASSRLVTSNTDTQYF.

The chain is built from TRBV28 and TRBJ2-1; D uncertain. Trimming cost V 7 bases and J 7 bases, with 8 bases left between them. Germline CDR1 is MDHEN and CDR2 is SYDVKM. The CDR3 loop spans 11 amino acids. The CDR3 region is CASTLTNEQFF. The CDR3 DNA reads TGTGCCAGCACCTTGACTAATGAGCAGTTCTTC.

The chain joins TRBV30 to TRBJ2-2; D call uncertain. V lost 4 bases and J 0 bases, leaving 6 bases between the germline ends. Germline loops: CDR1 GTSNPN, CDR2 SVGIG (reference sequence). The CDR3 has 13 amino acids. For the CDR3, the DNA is TGTGCCTGGAAAGGATCGAACACCGGGGAGCTGTTTTTT. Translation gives CAWKGSNTGELFF. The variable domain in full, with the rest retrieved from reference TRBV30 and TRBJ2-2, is SQTIHQWPATLVQPVGSPLSLECTVEGTSNPNLYWYRQAAGRGLQLLFYSVGIGQISSEVPQNLSASRPQDRQFILSSKKLLLSDSGFYLCAWKGSNTGELFFGEGSRLTVL.

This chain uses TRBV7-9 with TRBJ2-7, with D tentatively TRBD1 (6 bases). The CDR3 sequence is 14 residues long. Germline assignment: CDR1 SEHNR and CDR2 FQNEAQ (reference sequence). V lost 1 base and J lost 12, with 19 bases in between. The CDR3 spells CASSLGTATPLAYF. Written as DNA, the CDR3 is TGTGCCAGCAGCTTAGGGACAGCCACTCCCCTGGCGTACTTC.

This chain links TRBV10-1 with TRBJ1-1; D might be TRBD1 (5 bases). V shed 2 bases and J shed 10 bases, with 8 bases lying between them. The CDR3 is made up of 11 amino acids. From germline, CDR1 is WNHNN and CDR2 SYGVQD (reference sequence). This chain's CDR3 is CASSEGARAFF. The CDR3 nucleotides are TGCGCCAGCAGTGAGGGGGCACGAGCTTTCTTT.

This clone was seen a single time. The CDR3, as DNA: TGTGCCAGCAGTGTATTGGTCGGGGGCACTGAAGCTTTCTTT. Protein product: CASSVLVGGTEAFF. V is TRBV6-1 and J is TRBJ1-1; maybe TRBD1 (5 bases). Trimming removed 4 bases from V and 4 bases from J, with 13 bases in between. This CDR3 has 14 residues. CDR1 and CDR2 from the germline V gene are MNHNS and SASEGT.

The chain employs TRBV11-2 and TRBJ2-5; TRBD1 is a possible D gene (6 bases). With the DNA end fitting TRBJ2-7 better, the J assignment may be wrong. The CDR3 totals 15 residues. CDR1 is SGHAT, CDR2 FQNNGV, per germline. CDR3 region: CASCSIARGAYEQYF. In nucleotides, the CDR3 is TGTGCCAGCTGCTCGATCGCCAGGGGCGCCTACGAGCAGTACTTC.